The present entry profiles one T cell receptor (beta chain) with its context. Its antigen is unknown. The germline gives CDR1 MDHEN, CDR2 SYDVKM. This CDR3 is 15 amino acids long. Carrying UMI labels, the TRB cDNA libraries were prepared through 5' RACE. One entry per CDR3 protein, without DNA, is what TCRdb gives after re-calling the 5' RACE reads. The listing contains about 120,000 distinct CDR3 sequences. The data belong to a study of CXCR3-negative and CXCR3-positive naive CD8 T cells. Study-wide points: Naive subsets were similarly diverse, while memory CD8+ repertoires were much less diverse. Cryopreserved PBMCs had partly decreased CXCR3 expression; fresh PBMCs were used in most assays. Naive CXCR3-negative cells resembled naive CXCR3-positive cells in TRBV-TRBJ usage; memory cells differed. For CXCR3-positive naive cells, TRB CDR3s were more hydrophobic than those of CXCR3-negative naive cells.

V and J are TRBV28 and TRBJ2-2. This receptor was obtained from a human donor in good health. Some clones in this sample may be carry-over from other donors' samples. Sequences were obtained from naive CXCR3+ CD8+ T cells from blood. Subset noted: CD45RO-CCR7+CD27+CD95- naive CD8+ T cells expressing CXCR3 (TNR3+). CDR3 region: CASSFPDSNTGELFF.